This T cell receptor beta chain was recovered during a study of T cell changes during pregnancy in multiple sclerosis. TCRdb's table, derived via immunoSEQ multiplex PCR, lists solely in-frame clones and lacks some. Of some 80,000 clones in the sample, 70% to 90% were seen once. V was clipped by 4 bases and J by 1 base; unmatched bases: 12. In germline, CDR1 is SGHRS, CDR2 YFSETQ. There are 17 residues in the CDR3. Sequenced here: peripheral blood, sampled in the first trimester of pregnancy. The V gene is TRBV5-1, the J gene TRBJ2-5; 8 positions match TRBD2. This sequence originates from a female donor in good health, enrolled as a control in a pregnancy study. CDR3 nucleotides: TGCGCCAGCAGCCCGGGGGGCCTAAGCGGGGGCCAAGAGACCCAGTACTTC. Its protein is CASSPGGLSGGQETQYF. Based on the CDR3 plus reference TRBV5-1 and TRBJ2-5, the full variable domain is KAGVTQTPRYLIKTRGQQVTLSCSPISGHRSVSWYQQTPGQGLQFLFEYFSETQRNKGNFPGRFSGRQFSNSRSEMNVSTLELGDSALYLCASSPGGLSGGQETQYFGPGTRLLVL.